The table lists the clone carrying this T cell receptor beta chain with a count of one. The data were obtained in a study of blood T cell repertoires in COVID-19. Study-level background: From the United States, Italy and Spain came samples of acute and convalescent COVID-19.

The CDR3 is made up of 16 amino acids. CDR1 SNHLY and CDR2 FYNNEI come from the germline V gene. V was shortened by 1 base and J by 0 bases, with 11 bases between the two germline ends. As processed by the authors: Amplification of reference gene primers provided the estimated nucleated cell counts. Clones were sequenced by immunoSEQ multiplex PCR, and TCRdb holds only the in-frame ones, with some missing. Clonal size and the V and J genes are those of that table, whereas D and trimming came from the DNA. The repertoire includes about 170,000 clones, about 86% of them detected once, and approximately 11% sits in the top ten.

The TCR was taken from a man aged 65 to 79 with active or convalescent COVID-19. The chain is built from TRBV2 and TRBJ2-3, with D perhaps TRBD1 (5 bases). The sequenced sample consisted of peripheral blood. In nucleotides, the CDR3 is TGTGCCAGCAGTGAAGAGGGGCGCCTAAGCACAGATACGCAGTATTTT. Translating it yields CASSEEGRLSTDTQYF.